This passage covers 18 T cell receptor beta chains from one sample sequenced in a study of yellow fever vaccine responses in identical twins. TCRdb used MiXCR to reprocess the RT-PCR reads, holding one entry per CDR3 protein. The data show 2,200 or so distinct CDR3 sequences, with roughly four fifths seen just once and 6.3% held by the top ten. This sample comprised T cells from blood (PBMCs), unsorted or a sorted subset (not recorded which), obtained before or after yellow fever vaccination (not recorded which). The receptors come from a woman younger than 35 who received the yellow fever vaccine.

This chain uses TRBV18 with TRBJ1-5; D ambiguous. Trimming pared 2 bases from V and 5 bases from J, leaving 13 bases between. CDR3 length: 15 amino acids. Germline V gene lookup returns CDR1 KGHSH and CDR2 LQKENI. The CDR3 region is CASSPTVGWDQPQHF. CDR3 in DNA: TGTGCCAGCTCACCAACAGTGGGATGGGATCAGCCCCAGCATTTT.

The chain has TRBV7-9 and TRBJ1-6; no clear D. The V gene lost 2 bases and the J gene lost 11 bases, with 16 bases spanning the gap. There are 15 residues in the CDR3. The germline CDR1 and CDR2 sequences are SEHNR and FQNEAQ (reference sequence). CDR3 DNA sequence: TGTGCCAGCAGCTTATTCGGGAGCGCTAACCCACCCCTCCACTTT. Translating it yields CASSLFGSANPPLHF.

The chain uses TRBV2 and TRBJ1-5; 9 bases match TRBD1. The CDR3 runs 14 residues. The trim removed 5 bases at V and 5 bases at J, leaving 4 bases unmatched. Per germline, CDR1 SNHLY and CDR2 FYNNEI. In DNA, the CDR3 is TGTGCCAGCAGTTTCGGGACAGGGTATCAGCCCCAGCATTTT. Encoded protein: CASSFGTGYQPQHF.

This clonotype occurred once. As DNA, the CDR3 is TGCAGCGTTGTCAGTTCGGGTTCGAACACCGGGGAGCTGTTTTTT. This encodes CSVVSSGSNTGELFF. The rearrangement joins TRBV29-1 to TRBJ2-2; unclear D gene. Per the germline V gene, CDR1 is SQVTM and CDR2 is ANQGSEA. The CDR3 sequence is 15 residues long. V lost 4 bases to trimming and J lost 0 bases, with 12 bases between them.

The chain is built from TRBV27 and TRBJ1-1; D is ambiguous. Germline V lookup: CDR1 MNHEY, CDR2 SMNVEV (reference sequence). The CDR3 totals 14 residues. Trimming pared 1 base from V and 1 base from J, leaving 7 bases between. The CDR3 reads CASSLWVGNTEAFF. DNA of the CDR3: TGTGCCAGCAGTTTATGGGTAGGGAACACTGAAGCTTTCTTT.

The genes are TRBV15 and TRBJ2-3; D might be TRBD2 (5 bases). There are 11 residues in the CDR3. Germline CDR1 reads LNHNV; CDR2 reads YYDKDF (reference sequence). Between the trimmed V and J ends, which lost 6 bases and 8 bases, there was a span of 9 bases. CDR3 bases: TGTGCCACCAGGACCGAGGGTACGCAGTATTTT. Translation: CATRTEGTQYF.

This sequence joins TRBV11-1 and TRBJ2-1; D is unclear. With 5 bases removed from V and 6 bases from J, the gap between germline ends came to 5 bases. The CDR3 has 11 amino acids. Germline V CDR1 and CDR2: SGHAT, FQDESV (reference sequence). The CDR3 is CASSEPNEQFF. In nucleotides, the CDR3 is TGTGCCAGCAGCGAGCCCAATGAGCAGTTCTTC.

This rearrangement joins TRBV11-1 to TRBJ2-3, with D tentatively TRBD2 (5 bases). In germline, CDR1 is SGHAT, CDR2 FQDESV (reference sequence). The CDR3 is 13 residues long. Deletions cut 5 bases from V and 3 bases from J, with 9 bases between. DNA for the CDR3: TGTGCCAGCAGCCCCCCGGGGACAGATACGCAGTATTTT. This gives the protein CASSPPGTDTQYF.

CDR3 loop: CASSSAGRAFF. Written as DNA, the CDR3 is TGTGCCAGCAGCAGTGCAGGGCGAGCTTTCTTT. This sequence joins TRBV11-3 and TRBJ1-1; the D gene is possibly TRBD1 (5 bases). The CDR3 runs 11 residues. Germline V gene sequence: CDR1 SGHNT, CDR2 YENEEA. V lost 5 bases to trimming and J lost 10 bases, with 11 bases between them.

In DNA form, the CDR3 reads TGTGCCAGCAGCGTAGGGGCCTACTATAATTCACCCCTCCACTTT. It is translated as CASSVGAYYNSPLHF. The genes are TRBV9 and TRBJ1-6, with unresolved D. This CDR3 comprises 15 residues. Trimming pared 0 bases from V and 3 bases from J, leaving 7 bases between. Germline V lookup: CDR1 SGDLS, CDR2 YYNGEE.

The chain employs TRBV11-2 and TRBJ2-3; D uncertain. Germline V gives CDR1 SGHAT, CDR2 FQNNGV. The CDR3 spans 17 residues. V lost 4 bases and J lost 3, with 20 bases in between. The chain's CDR3 is CASSSRSTQRMTDTQYF. The CDR3 DNA follows: TGTGCCAGCAGCTCCAGATCCACACAGCGAATGACAGATACGCAGTATTTT.

This chain joins TRBV28 and TRBJ2-3, with D unresolved. Trimming left V 4 bases short and J 3 bases short, with 11 bases between. The CDR3 consists of 14 residues. Germline assignment: CDR1 MDHEN and CDR2 SYDVKM. The CDR3 sequence is CASSYSVGTDTQYF. CDR3 in DNA: TGTGCCAGCAGTTACAGCGTGGGGACAGATACGCAGTATTTT.

The J gene is TRBJ2-7, the V gene TRBV4-1, with no clear D. The CDR3 length is 14 residues. V shed 1 base and J shed 4 bases, with 11 bases lying between them. Germline values: CDR1 MGHRA, CDR2 YSYEKL. CDR3 DNA: TGCGCCAGCAGCCAAGTGCCAGCCGGTTACGAGCAGTACTTC. Translated: CASSQVPAGYEQYF.

This clonotype has just one count. The V call is TRBV2, the J call TRBJ1-2; no definite D call. The germline gives CDR1 SNHLY, CDR2 FYNNEI. The CDR3 length is 15 residues. V was clipped by 6 bases and J by 0 bases, with 14 bases between them. The CDR3 DNA reads TGTGCCAGCAGCGACGGGTCAATTGCTAACTATGGCTACACCTTC. This gives the protein CASSDGSIANYGYTF.

The rearrangement joins TRBV11-1 to TRBJ2-7; a possible D gene is TRBD1 (5 bases). V lost 5 bases, J lost 2 bases, and 10 bases lay in between. Germline V lookup: CDR1 SGHAT, CDR2 FQDESV (reference sequence). The CDR3 extends over 13 amino acids. The CDR3 nucleotides are TGTGCCAGCAGCGGACCGGACACCTACGAGCAGTACGTC. It encodes CASSGPDTYEQYV.

The rearrangement joins TRBV6-5 to TRBJ2-1, with 7 bases lining up with TRBD2. The CDR3 has 11 amino acids. Germline values: CDR1 MNHEY, CDR2 SVGAGI. V gave up 4 bases and J gave up 10 bases; unmatched junction bases: 1. CDR3 DNA: TGTGCCAGCAGTTGGCGGGGGGAGCAGTTCTTC. This gives the protein CASSWRGEQFF.

The J gene is TRBJ1-5, the V gene TRBV12-3 or TRBV12-4; D is unresolved. The CDR3 runs to 13 residues. V lost 6 bases, J lost 0 bases, and 6 bases lay in between. DNA for the CDR3: TGTGCCAGCAGGGACGGTAGCAATCAGCCCCAGCATTTT. As protein: CASRDGSNQPQHF.

This sequence joins TRBV12-3 or TRBV12-4 and TRBJ1-1, with TRBD1 as a possible D gene (5 bases). V lost 6 bases and J 6 bases, leaving 11 bases between the germline ends. The length of the CDR3 is 12 residues. This chain's CDR3 is CASSPGTPEAFF. CDR3 DNA: TGTGCCAGCAGCCCAGGGACGCCTGAAGCTTTCTTT.